This TCR beta chain was sequenced during a study of cytomegalovirus exposure and HLA in healthy donors. At the level of the study: T cells numbering about 200 million yielded around 120 million unique TCR beta sequences in an earlier analysis.

PCR involved 60 Vbeta and 13 Jbeta primers. The protocol was immunoSEQ multiplex PCR, while the TCRdb copy is restricted to in-frame clones and leaves out a portion. The sample lists roughly 120,000 clones, about 75% occurring once. The ends lost 2 bases at V and 1 base at J; junction bases unmatched: 4. Germline CDR1 reads KGHSH; CDR2 reads LQKENI. The CDR3 spans 15 residues. Sequenced material: PBMCs. The genes are TRBV18 and TRBJ2-5; 7 bases are a match to TRBD2. The sequence was obtained from a woman aged 40 to 50 in good health and CMV-seropositive. CDR3 sequence: CASSPTLAAQETQYF. The CDR3 DNA reads TGTGCCAGCTCACCAACGCTAGCGGCCCAAGAGACCCAGTACTTC.